This is a list of T cell receptor beta chains from one sample in a study of blood T cell repertoires in COVID-19. Profiling relied on immunoSEQ multiplex PCR, and the TCRdb table lists in-frame clones only, not all of them. This table holds under 200,000 clones, approximately 90% found once. Material for sequencing was peripheral blood. These receptors came from a man aged 18 to 29 with COVID-19, enrolled during active disease. The CDR3 runs from the conserved cysteine through the conserved F or W. D genes are given only for firm matches. Rows give clone size only sometimes, using once, few, many, or a class for an expanded clone.

D gene	V gene	J gene	clone size	CDR3 protein	CDR3 DNA
TRBD2	TRBV4-3	TRBJ2-1	.	CASSQDWLAGVTDEQFF	TGCGCCAGCAGCCAAGATTGGCTAGCGGGAGTGACTGATGAGCAGTTCTTC
.	TRBV5-8	TRBJ1-5	.	CASGPFGGGNMNQPQHF	TGTGCCAGCGGACCGTTCGGGGGGGGGAATATGAATCAGCCCCAGCATTTT
.	TRBV27	TRBJ1-5	.	CASSPRSRGNQPQHF	TGTGCCAGCAGTCCTAGGAGTCGGGGCAATCAGCCCCAGCATTTT
.	TRBV3-1/TRBV3-2	TRBJ1-5	once	CASSQTRDGRNWGNQPQHF	TGTGCCAGCAGCCAAACCCGGGACGGGAGAAACTGGGGCAATCAGCCCCAGCATTTT
.	TRBV6-5	TRBJ2-1	once	CASRNGRQVNEQFF	TGTGCCAGCAGAAACGGCCGGCAGGTCAATGAGCAGTTCTTC
.	TRBV5-1	TRBJ1-4	.	CASKPTPTNEKLLF	TGCGCCAGCAAACCTACACCAACTAATGAAAAACTGCTTTTT
TRBD1	TRBV5-1	TRBJ1-1	.	CASRQGTGAGTEAFF	TGCGCCAGCAGGCAAGGTACAGGGGCGGGCACTGAAGCTTTCTTT
.	TRBV6-5	TRBJ1-1	.	CASRSTLNGNTEAFF	TGTGCCAGCAGGAGTACTCTGAATGGGAACACTGAAGCTTTCTTT
TRBD2	TRBV6-2/TRBV6-3	TRBJ2-1	.	CASSYSKRLAGGSKYNEQFF	TGTGCCAGCAGTTACTCGAAGCGGCTAGCGGGAGGGAGTAAATACAATGAGCAGTTCTTC
TRBD2	TRBV3-1/TRBV3-2	TRBJ2-5	.	CASSQGFAGVKETQYF	TGTGCCAGCAGCCAAGGTTTTGCGGGGGTTAAAGAGACCCAGTACTTC
.	TRBV7-9	TRBJ1-4	.	CASSLGQVLNEKLFF	TGTGCCAGCAGCTTAGGACAGGTCCTTAATGAAAAACTGTTTTTT
.	TRBV3-1/TRBV3-2	TRBJ1-3	.	CASSQTGFGNTIYF	TGTGCCAGCAGTCAAACGGGGTTTGGAAACACCATATATTTT
TRBD1	TRBV5-1	TRBJ2-1	.	CASSPGFGTALGYNEQFF	TGCGCCAGCAGCCCGGGGTTTGGGACAGCGCTTGGGTACAATGAGCAGTTCTTC
TRBD1	TRBV4-2	TRBJ2-1	once	CASSPLMGTGVHEQFF	TGTGCCAGCAGCCCTCTGATGGGGACAGGGGTTCATGAGCAGTTCTTC
.	TRBV7-9	TRBJ2-2	few	CASSSPPGTANTGELFF	TGTGCCAGCAGCTCCCCGCCGGGGACTGCGAACACCGGGGAGCTGTTTTTT
.	TRBV2	TRBJ1-1	.	CAGGPNTEAFF	TGTGCCGGAGGACCGAACACTGAAGCTTTCTTT
.	TRBV7-9	TRBJ2-7	.	CASSQTGDRGVGEQYF	TGTGCCAGCAGCCAAACGGGGGACCGAGGGGTGGGAGAGCAGTACTTC
TRBD2	TRBV13	TRBJ2-1	.	CASSDRWTSGRSEQFF	TGTGCCAGCAGCGACCGCTGGACTAGCGGACGCTCGGAGCAGTTCTTC